This TCR beta chain derives from a study of blood T cells in healthy people across ages. Trimming at V came to 1 base and at J to 7 bases, leaving 5 bases not matched to a gene. The CDR3 length is 14 residues. Germline CDR1 SGHTA, CDR2 FQGNSA. Findings and caveats of the study: Donor CMV infection status was unknown, possibly confounding age-related changes in expanded clonotypes.

With a J-beta primer mix and a sample-barcoded 5' primer, a second PCR ran about 7 to 12 cycles. Every single cDNA molecule received a tag from a template-switch adaptor with 12 random nucleotides. TCRdb reprocessed the 5' RACE reads with MiXCR, giving one entry per CDR3 protein. Among hundreds of thousands of distinct CDR3 sequences listed, about 50% were seen once. Turning to this clonotype: Its antigen remains unidentified.

The material sequenced was blood. The receptor's source is a woman older than 75 in good health. J is TRBJ2-7 and V is TRBV7-2, with 9 bases identical to TRBD2. The CDR3 DNA reads TGTGCCAGCAGCTTAGTACTCCTAGCGGGGGAGCAGTACTTC. Protein: CASSLVLLAGEQYF.